This T cell receptor (beta chain) was observed in a study of regulatory T cells in long-lasting Graves disease (dated by TCRdb to the early 2020s). Study-level background: To count as having persistent Graves' disease, a patient had to have received antithyroid drug treatment for over 5 years with TSH receptor autoantibodies remaining persistently positive. On average, persistent Graves' disease patients in the clinical cohort had been on antithyroid drugs for approximately 10 years. The study was registered as a clinical trial and conducted in China. Persistent Graves' disease patients were compared with newly diagnosed Graves' disease patients by peripheral blood TCR sequencing and RNA sequencing. A total of about 35 samples underwent TCR sequencing: 13 from persistent and some 20 from newly diagnosed Graves' disease patients. Overall study outcomes, separate from this receptor: The authors noted that the small sample size was a limitation that may lower accuracy. Peripheral blood alone was examined, since thyroid tissue, which constituted the primary lesion, could not be accessed. Sequencing and analysis were limited to the TCR beta chain. A larger number of public clonotypes was shared among persistent patients (around 2,500) than among newly diagnosed patients (approximately 1,000). TRBV28, TRBJ1-2 and TRBJ2-5 were preferentially used in persistent disease, while TRBV20-1 and TRBJ2-1 were favored in newly diagnosed disease. Persistent Graves' disease patients showed lower TCR Shannon entropy and fewer highly expanded clones than newly diagnosed patients, suggesting clonal expansion.

Receptor libraries were prepared by multiplex PCR. The run used an Illumina HiSeq 4000. CDR3 regions were amplified by Arm-PCR with iRepertoire HTBI primers to construct TCR beta libraries. Before sequencing, the PCR products underwent gel purification. In the original analysis: Gene usage analysis of CDR3 amino acid clonotypes relied on the roughly 60 TRBV and fewer than 15 TRBJ segments identified across samples. Filtered high-quality paired reads were merged into contigs using COPE and FqMerger. BLAST was used to align contigs to IMGT TRBV, TRBD and TRBJ reference genes, with CDR3 defined following IMGT. Clonotypes above 0.1% frequency were classified as highly expanded clones. Shannon entropy served as the measure of repertoire diversity, while the Gini coefficient captured V-J evenness. A clonotype found in more than one individual was treated as public. TCRdb cleaned the public reads at Q25 with fastp, built clones with MiXCR and kept in-frame beta chains. Rows merge per CDR3 protein into single entries with the most common DNA and genes. The V and J calls follow TCRdb's processing rather than the paper's. The sample table contains 400,000 or so distinct CDR3 sequences; only one count was recorded for around a quarter of them. Of the sample, roughly 30% is held by the ten largest clones.

The time point label, read with the paper, signifies: persistent/refractory GD, antithyroid drugs over 5 years with positive TRAb. For both TCR sequencing and RNA sequencing, RNA was extracted from PBMCs in TRIzol. The diagnosis of Graves' disease followed American Thyroid Association guidelines. Recruitment of patients was carried out at an endocrinology department in Xi'an, China. Each patient gave roughly 10 milliliters of peripheral blood, collected in an EDTA anticoagulant tube. Ficoll Paque Plus density gradient separation was used to isolate PBMCs, and no further T cell sorting was performed. RNA quality was checked with an Agilent 2100 Bioanalyzer and agarose gel, and concentration with a NanoDrop 2000. Concerning this clonotype itself: Its recognized antigen is unknown. No much larger clone is present one base from it, and per-base qualities are unavailable.

The germline V gene provides CDR1 MNHEY and CDR2 SVGEGT. V lost 9 bases and J lost 5 bases, and the count of bases not matched to a germline gene is 8. From cysteine to phenylalanine, the CDR3 is 14 amino acids long. CDR3 DNA only is kept here, 42 bases in frame from base 1. The rearrangement combines TRBV6-2 or TRBV6-3 with TRBJ2-3; TRBD2 matches 10 bases in the middle. This specimen was peripheral blood mononuclear cells (PBMCs), taken when the disease was refractory, from a patient treated with antithyroid drugs. This receptor was obtained from a female donor with Graves disease. This receptor has the CDR3 CASRAGGQRDTQYF. In nucleotide form, the sequence is TGTGCCAGTAGAGCGGGAGGGCAGAGAGATACGCAGTATTTT.